This entry lists 7 T cell receptor beta chains sequenced from one sample in a study of blood T cell repertoires in COVID-19. The table came from immunoSEQ multiplex PCR; TCRdb's copy has only in-frame clones and leaves some out. Of around 9,700 clones detected, around 86% appear once; the ten largest clones hold 7% to 9%. What was sequenced was peripheral blood. The receptors shown here come from a man in his 70s with active COVID-19.

The chain employs TRBV7-6 and TRBJ1-4; 11 nucleotides align to TRBD1. The CDR3 consists of 14 residues. Trimming removed 5 bases from V and 8 bases from J; junction bases left unmatched: 4. CDR1 and CDR2 from the germline V gene are SGHVS and FNYEAQ. The CDR3 spells CASSVGQGEEKLFF. The CDR3 nucleotides read TGTGCCAGCAGCGTGGGACAGGGGGAAGAAAAACTGTTTTTT. Variable domain in full (rest from reference TRBV7-6 and TRBJ1-4): GAGVSQSPRYKVTKRGQDVALRCDPISGHVSLYWYRQALGQGPEFLTYFNYEAQQDKSGLPNDRFSAERPEGSISTLTIQRTEQRDSAMYRCASSVGQGEEKLFFGSGTQLSVL.

The chain is built from TRBV11-2 and TRBJ1-2; D possibly corresponds to TRBD1 (6 bases). Trimming removed 4 bases at V and 0 bases at J, with 21 bases between. The CDR3 loop spans 18 amino acids. The V gene's germline CDR1 is SGHAT and CDR2 FQNNGV. DNA of the CDR3: TGTGCCAGCAGCTCCTTCCGGGACAATCGCTTCTCTAACTATGGCTACACCTTC. It codes for CASSSFRDNRFSNYGYTF.

The chain uses TRBV11-2 and TRBJ2-3; perhaps TRBD2 as D (5 bases). Trimming stripped 5 bases from V and 3 bases from J, with 6 bases between. Looked up from germline, CDR1 is SGHAT and CDR2 is FQNNGV. This CDR3 has 12 amino acids. CDR3 in amino acids: CASSDYTDTQYF. The CDR3 bases are TGTGCCAGCAGCGACTATACAGATACGCAGTATTTT.

This chain connects TRBV7-3 to TRBJ2-5; 7 bases map to TRBD1. The CDR3 covers 14 residues. V lost 4 bases, J lost 4 bases, and 6 bases stayed unmatched. Germline lookup yields CDR1 SGHTA and CDR2 FQGTGA. CDR3 sequence reads: CASSSTGTSETQYF. The CDR3 coding sequence is TGTGCCAGCAGCTCGACAGGGACGTCAGAGACCCAGTACTTC.

The gene calls are TRBV29-1 and TRBJ1-4, with TRBD1 identical over 10 bases. The V segment lost 4 bases and the J segment 7 bases; nucleotides outside the gene matches: 12. Germline-derived CDR1 and CDR2 are SQVTM and ANQGSEA. This CDR3 has 16 residues. The CDR3 sequence is CSVVRGQGRFGEKLFF. CDR3 sequence (DNA): TGCAGCGTTGTTAGGGGACAGGGGAGGTTCGGTGAAAAACTGTTTTTT.

The J gene is TRBJ1-5, the V gene TRBV20-1; tentative D call: TRBD1 (5 bases). V was cut by 3 bases and J by 6 bases, with 21 bases left in between. CDR3 length equals 16 residues. CDR1 DFQATT and CDR2 SNEGSKA come from the germline V gene (reference sequence). CDR3 in DNA: TGCAGTGCTAGTAGGGGAGGGTACGGAGCGGGTCAGCCCCAGCATTTT. Amino acids: CSASRGGYGAGQPQHF.

This sequence joins TRBV18 and TRBJ1-2, with 8 bases that match TRBD1. With V trimmed by 4 bases and J by 3 bases, 4 bases remained unmatched. There are 14 residues in the CDR3. Germline CDR1 is KGHSH and CDR2 is LQKENI. This CDR3 is CASSRLDRDYGYTF. CDR3 DNA sequence: TGTGCCAGCTCACGACTGGACAGGGACTATGGCTACACCTTC. Filled out from reference TRBV18 and TRBJ1-2, the complete variable domain reads NAGVMQNPRHLVRRRGQEARLRCSPMKGHSHVYWYRQLPEEGLKFMVYLQKENIIDESGMPKERFSAEFPKEGPSILRIQQVVRGDSAAYFCASSRLDRDYGYTFGSGTRLTVV.